Following are 8 T cell receptor beta chains from one sample sequenced in a study of shared clonotypes between healthy human individuals. Selected positively for CCR7 and CD45RO-negative, naive CD8 cells excluded terminally differentiated effector memory CD45RA+ cells. Clones were sequenced by immunoSEQ multiplex PCR, and TCRdb holds only the in-frame ones, with some missing. Of 1.5 million to 2.5 million clones in the sample, approximately 94% were seen once. Sequencing was carried out using naive CD8+ T cells sorted from blood. Source of these receptors: a man between 18 and 29 years old in good health.

The V gene is TRBV4-1, the J gene TRBJ2-2, with 8 bases lining up with TRBD1. Germline CDR1 reads MGHRA; CDR2 reads YSYEKL. With V trimmed by 3 bases and J by 6 bases, 9 bases remained unmatched. This CDR3 has 16 amino acids. CDR3 protein: CASSHIGQGGAGELFF. The CDR3, as DNA: TGCGCCAGCAGCCACATTGGACAGGGTGGTGCCGGGGAGCTGTTTTTT.

The rearrangement joins TRBV2 to TRBJ2-7, with 7 nucleotides matching TRBD2. V gave up 4 bases and J gave up 1 base; unmatched junction bases: 10. Looked up from germline, CDR1 is SNHLY and CDR2 is FYNNEI. The CDR3 consists of 16 residues. The CDR3 sequence: CASSVPEGGLSYEQYF. CDR3 nucleotides: TGTGCCAGCAGTGTTCCCGAGGGAGGGCTTTCCTACGAGCAGTACTTC.

The rearrangement uses TRBV6-1 and TRBJ2-7; TRBD1 might be the D (6 bases). The ends were cut back, 4 bases at V and 2 bases at J, with 12 bases in the middle. Germline V gene sequence: CDR1 MNHNS, CDR2 SASEGT. There are 14 residues in the CDR3. The CDR3 DNA reads as TGTGCCAGCAGTGCGACAGGACCTACCTACGAGCAGTACTTC. Translated, it gives CASSATGPTYEQYF.

The V call is TRBV12-5, the J call TRBJ1-5; 8 bases fit TRBD1. The CDR3 extends over 16 amino acids. J lost 6 bases, V lost 3 bases, and 10 bases had no gene match. Germline CDR1 LGHNT, CDR2 FRNRAP. CDR3 in amino acids: CASGFDQGAIGQPQHF. CDR3 nucleotide sequence: TGTGCTAGTGGTTTCGATCAGGGGGCTATCGGTCAGCCCCAGCATTTT.

The J gene is TRBJ1-1, the V gene TRBV7-9; D is unresolved. V was cut by 2 bases and J by 4 bases, with 11 bases left in between. The CDR3 consists of 14 residues. CDR1 and CDR2 (germline): SEHNR, FQNEAQ (reference sequence). The CDR3 DNA is TGTGCCAGCAGCTTACCGGCCGGACCCACTGAAGCTTTCTTT. It is translated as CASSLPAGPTEAFF.

This chain connects TRBV6-5 to TRBJ1-1; D is perhaps TRBD1 (5 bases). The CDR3 runs 14 residues. Looked up from germline, CDR1 is MNHEY and CDR2 is SVGAGI. V gave up 3 bases and J gave up 4 bases, with 12 bases separating them. The CDR3 is CASSYTLGRTEAFF. CDR3 nucleotides: TGTGCCAGCAGTTATACTTTGGGGCGCACTGAAGCTTTCTTT.

This clone was seen once. The rearrangement uses TRBV27 and TRBJ2-7; 7 bases fit TRBD2. After removal of 6 bases from V and 3 bases from J, the junction contained 8 bases not matched to a gene. CDR1 is MNHEY and CDR2 is SMNVEV in the germline V gene (reference sequence). This CDR3 is 14 amino acids long. In DNA, the CDR3 is TGTGCCAGCAGCCGCCTGGGGGGGATCTACGAGCAGTACTTC. Protein product: CASSRLGGIYEQYF.

The rearrangement uses TRBV30 and TRBJ1-3, with TRBD1 identical over 8 bases. V lost 0 bases, J lost 1 base, and 5 bases stayed unmatched. In germline, CDR1 is GTSNPN, CDR2 SVGIG (reference sequence). The CDR3 is 16 residues long. The CDR3 reads CAWSVGQGLSGNTIYF. The CDR3 DNA reads as TGTGCCTGGAGTGTAGGACAGGGTCTGTCTGGAAACACCATATATTTT.